This T cell receptor (beta chain) was captured in a study of T-cell reconstitution after alpha-beta-depleted transplantation in children. Researchers prepared the TCRbeta library using unique molecular identifiers, the study reports. TCRdb ran MiXCR on the PCR reads and lists one entry per CDR3 protein. The sample records around 600,000 distinct CDR3 sequences, approximately 16% being singletons. Germline loops: CDR1 DFQATT, CDR2 SNEGSKA (reference sequence). The ends were cut back, 6 bases at V and 5 bases at J, with 16 bases in the middle. The CDR3 is 13 amino acids. This clonotype was seen repeatedly, ten times or more.

The source of this sequence is a human donor who donated a stem cell graft to a child with acute myeloid leukemia. The sample here was PBMCs from the stem cell graft donor, taken from the stem cell graft. The chain has TRBV20-1 and TRBJ1-1; perhaps TRBD1 as D (6 bases). The DNA for the CDR3 is TGCAGTGCAGCTGCAGGGGCAGAGACTGAAGCTTTCTTT. Residues: CSAAAGAETEAFF.